This paragraph covers one TCR beta chain sequence. The data originate from a study of regulatory T cells in long-lasting Graves disease. Time point reported: newly diagnosed GD, antithyroid drugs for less than 3 months. There was RNA extracted from PBMCs, and the TCR library was made from it. CDR3 length: 17 amino acids. The trim removed 5 bases at V and 7 bases at J, leaving 9 bases unmatched. Per germline, CDR1 SGHTA and CDR2 FQGNSA. CDR3 regions were amplified by Arm-PCR using iRepertoire HTBI primers to build TCR beta libraries. A single record per CDR3 protein comes from TCRdb applying MiXCR to the multiplex PCR reads. This table has some 600,000 distinct CDR3 sequences, about 16% appearing once. The same data also went into a second study, on T cells in Graves' hyperthyroidism and ophthalmopathy.

The sequenced sample was peripheral blood mononuclear cells (PBMCs), obtained at new diagnosis, from a patient treated with antithyroid drugs. The receptor comes from a man aged 18-30 years with Graves disease. V gene TRBV7-2 combines with J gene TRBJ2-1; 15 bases fit TRBD2. CDR3 region: CASSPGLAGGRENEQFF. CDR3 in DNA: TGTGCCAGCAGCCCGGGACTAGCGGGAGGACGGGAAAATGAGCAGTTCTTC.